This T cell receptor (beta chain) was captured in a study of blood T cell repertoires in COVID-19. The CDR3 spans 16 residues. Germline V gene lookup returns CDR1 LGHNA and CDR2 YSLEER. V gave up 4 bases and J gave up 4 bases; unmatched junction bases: 10. The repertoire was sequenced with immunoSEQ multiplex PCR; TCRdb's copy has only in-frame clones and lacks some. The data hold 180,000 or so clones, with roughly 85% observed a single time. This clone was observed a single time. V usage is TRBV4-3 and J usage is TRBJ1-3, with 7 bases identical to TRBD1. The source is a human donor with active or convalescent COVID-19. The donor label of this sample is uncertain. Input material: peripheral blood. The CDR3: CASSRSTTGIGNTIYF. The CDR3 bases are TGCGCCAGCAGCCGCTCGACGACAGGGATCGGAAACACCATATATTTT.